The present T cell receptor beta chain was sequenced within a study of patients and donors after allogeneic stem cell transplantation. MiXCR was run by TCRdb on the RT-PCR reads, yielding one entry per CDR3 protein. The sample holds about 34,000 distinct CDR3 sequences, 35% to 40% seen once. This clonotype has at least ten counts. The receptor was isolated from a human donor who was either an allogeneic HSCT recipient or a stem cell or donor lymphocyte infusion donor (not recorded which). It is not recorded whose cells these are; they may come from a transplant donor. The specimen was blood, either unsorted or a sorted T cell fraction (not recorded which).

DNA for the CDR3: TGTGCCAGCAGTCCCCGGCCATTGATTGGTGGTGGTAATTCACCCCTCCACTTT. Translation gives CASSPRPLIGGGNSPLHF. This rearrangement joins TRBV12-3 or TRBV12-4 to TRBJ1-6; D is unclear. Trimming left V 5 bases short and J 6 bases short, with 23 bases between. The CDR3 sequence is 18 residues long.